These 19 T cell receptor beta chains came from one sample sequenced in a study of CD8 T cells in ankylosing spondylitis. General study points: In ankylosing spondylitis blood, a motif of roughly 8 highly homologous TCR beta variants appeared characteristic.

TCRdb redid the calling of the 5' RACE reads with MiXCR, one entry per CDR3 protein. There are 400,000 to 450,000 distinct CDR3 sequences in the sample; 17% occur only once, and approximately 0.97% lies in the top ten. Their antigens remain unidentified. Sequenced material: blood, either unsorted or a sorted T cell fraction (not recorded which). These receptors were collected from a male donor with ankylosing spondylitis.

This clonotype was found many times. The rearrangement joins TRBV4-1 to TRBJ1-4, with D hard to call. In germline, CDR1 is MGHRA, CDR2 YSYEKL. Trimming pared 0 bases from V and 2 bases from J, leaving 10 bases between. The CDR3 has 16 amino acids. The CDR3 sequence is CASSQEGTATNEKLFF. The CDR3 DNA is TGCGCCAGCAGCCAAGAAGGAACGGCTACTAATGAAAAACTGTTTTTT.

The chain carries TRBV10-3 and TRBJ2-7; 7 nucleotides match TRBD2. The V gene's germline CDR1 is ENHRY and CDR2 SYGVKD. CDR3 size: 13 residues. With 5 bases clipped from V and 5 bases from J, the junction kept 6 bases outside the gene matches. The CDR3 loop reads CAISSGIGDEQYF. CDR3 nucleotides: TGTGCCATCAGTAGCGGGATAGGAGACGAGCAGTACTTC.

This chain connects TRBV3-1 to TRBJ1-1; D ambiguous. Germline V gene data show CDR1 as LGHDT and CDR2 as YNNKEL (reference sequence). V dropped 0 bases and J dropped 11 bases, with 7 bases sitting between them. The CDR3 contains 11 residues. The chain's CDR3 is CASSQEDVAFF. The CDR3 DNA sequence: TGTGCCAGCAGCCAAGAGGACGTGGCTTTCTTT.

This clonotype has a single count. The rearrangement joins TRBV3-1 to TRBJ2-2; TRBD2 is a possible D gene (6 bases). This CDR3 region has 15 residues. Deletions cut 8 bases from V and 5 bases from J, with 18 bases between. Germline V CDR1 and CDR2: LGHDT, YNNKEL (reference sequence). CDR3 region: CASRAAGTITGELFF. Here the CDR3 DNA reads TGTGCCAGCCGCGCGGCGGGGACCATAACCGGGGAGCTGTTTTTT.

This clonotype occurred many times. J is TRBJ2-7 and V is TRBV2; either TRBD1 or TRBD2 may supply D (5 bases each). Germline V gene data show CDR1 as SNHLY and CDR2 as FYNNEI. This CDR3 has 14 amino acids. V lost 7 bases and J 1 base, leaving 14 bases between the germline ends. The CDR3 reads CASTGQPQSYEQYF. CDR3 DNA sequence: TGTGCCAGCACGGGGCAACCCCAATCCTACGAGCAGTACTTC.

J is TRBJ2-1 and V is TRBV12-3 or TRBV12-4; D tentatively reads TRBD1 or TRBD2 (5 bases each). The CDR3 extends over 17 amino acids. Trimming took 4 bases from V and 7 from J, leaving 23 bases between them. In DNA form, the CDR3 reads TGTGCCAGCAGTTACAACCCTCAGGGACGGATAGGGAATGAGCAGTTCTTC. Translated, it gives CASSYNPQGRIGNEQFF.

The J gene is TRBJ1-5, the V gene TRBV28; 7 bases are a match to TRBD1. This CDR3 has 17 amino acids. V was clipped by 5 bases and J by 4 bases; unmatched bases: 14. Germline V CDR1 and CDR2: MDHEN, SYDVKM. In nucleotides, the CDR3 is TGTGCCAGCAGTCGGCCGACAGGGAGAGGGGAAAATCAGCCCCAGCATTTT. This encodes CASSRPTGRGENQPQHF.

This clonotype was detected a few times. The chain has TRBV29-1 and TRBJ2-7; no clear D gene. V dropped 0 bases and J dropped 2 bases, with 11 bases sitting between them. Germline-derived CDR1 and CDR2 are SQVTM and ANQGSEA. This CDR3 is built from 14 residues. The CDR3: CSVEDPEYTYEQYF. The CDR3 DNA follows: TGCAGCGTTGAAGATCCCGAATACACCTACGAGCAGTACTTC.

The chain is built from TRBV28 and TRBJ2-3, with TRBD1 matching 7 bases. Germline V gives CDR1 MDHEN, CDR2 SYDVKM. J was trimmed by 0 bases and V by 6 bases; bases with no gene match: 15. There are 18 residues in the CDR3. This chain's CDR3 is CASSTGTARLSSTDTQYF. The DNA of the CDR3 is TGTGCCAGCAGCACCGGGACAGCGAGATTATCTAGCACAGATACGCAGTATTTT.

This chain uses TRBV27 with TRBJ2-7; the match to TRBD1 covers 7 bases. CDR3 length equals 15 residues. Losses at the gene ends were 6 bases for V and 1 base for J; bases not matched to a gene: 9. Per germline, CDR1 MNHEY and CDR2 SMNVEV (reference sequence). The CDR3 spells CASSLLGQRSYEQYF. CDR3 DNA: TGTGCCAGCAGCCTCCTGGGACAGCGATCCTACGAGCAGTACTTC.

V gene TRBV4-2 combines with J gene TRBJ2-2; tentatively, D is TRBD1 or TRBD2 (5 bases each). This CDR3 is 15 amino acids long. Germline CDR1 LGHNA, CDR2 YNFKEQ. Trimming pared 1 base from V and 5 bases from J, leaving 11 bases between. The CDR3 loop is CASSQVRGQTGELFF. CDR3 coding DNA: TGTGCCAGCAGCCAAGTGAGGGGCCAGACCGGGGAGCTGTTTTTT.

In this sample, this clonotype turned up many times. The CDR3 nucleotides are TGCGCCAGCAGCCAAGAAGGACAGGGTCACACTGAAGCTTTCTTT. It codes for CASSQEGQGHTEAFF. This rearrangement joins TRBV4-3 to TRBJ1-1, with TRBD1 matching 8 bases. Germline loops: CDR1 LGHNA, CDR2 YSLEER. The CDR3 runs to 15 residues. Unmatched junction bases numbered 3, after V lost 0 bases and J lost 3 bases.

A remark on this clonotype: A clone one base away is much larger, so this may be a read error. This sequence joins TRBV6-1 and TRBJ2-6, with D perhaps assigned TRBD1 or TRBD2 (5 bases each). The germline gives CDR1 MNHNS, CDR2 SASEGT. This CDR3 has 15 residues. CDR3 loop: CAIQPLRTGAIVLTF. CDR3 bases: TGTGCCATCCAGCCGCTACGGACTGGGGCCATCGTCCTGACTTTC.

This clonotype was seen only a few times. CDR3 region: CASSGDQETQYF. The CDR3 DNA sequence: TGTGCCAGCAGTGGCGACCAAGAGACCCAGTACTTC. This chain joins TRBV6-5 and TRBJ2-5, with no clear D. The length of the CDR3 is 12 residues. Deletions cut 5 bases from V and 0 bases from J, with 4 bases between. CDR1 and CDR2 (germline): MNHEY, SVGAGI.

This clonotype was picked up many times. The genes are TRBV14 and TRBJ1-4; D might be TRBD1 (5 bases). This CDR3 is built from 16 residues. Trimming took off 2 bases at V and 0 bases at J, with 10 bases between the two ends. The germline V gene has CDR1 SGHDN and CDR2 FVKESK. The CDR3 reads CASSQLTGSTNEKLFF. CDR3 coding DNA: TGTGCCAGCAGCCAATTAACAGGTTCAACTAATGAAAAACTGTTTTTT.

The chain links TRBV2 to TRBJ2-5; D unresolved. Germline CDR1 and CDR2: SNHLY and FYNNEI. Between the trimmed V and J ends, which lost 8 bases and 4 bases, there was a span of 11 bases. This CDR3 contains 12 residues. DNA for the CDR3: TGTGCCAGCGGAAGTAGAGGAGAGACCCAGTACTTC. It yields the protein CASGSRGETQYF.

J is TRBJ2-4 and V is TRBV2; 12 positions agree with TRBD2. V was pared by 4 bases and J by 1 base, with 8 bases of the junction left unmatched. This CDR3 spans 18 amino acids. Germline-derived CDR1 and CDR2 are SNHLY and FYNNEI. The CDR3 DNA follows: TGTGCCAGCAGTGGAGCTAGCGGGGGGGCTGGGGCCAAAAACATTCAGTACTTC. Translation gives CASSGASGGAGAKNIQYF.

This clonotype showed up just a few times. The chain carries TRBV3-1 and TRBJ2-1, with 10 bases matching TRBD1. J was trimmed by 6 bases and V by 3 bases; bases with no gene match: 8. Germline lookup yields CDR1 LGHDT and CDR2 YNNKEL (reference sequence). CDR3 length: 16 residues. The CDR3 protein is CASSQKGQGSFNEQFF. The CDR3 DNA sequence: TGTGCCAGCAGCCAGAAGGGACAGGGGTCATTCAATGAGCAGTTCTTC.

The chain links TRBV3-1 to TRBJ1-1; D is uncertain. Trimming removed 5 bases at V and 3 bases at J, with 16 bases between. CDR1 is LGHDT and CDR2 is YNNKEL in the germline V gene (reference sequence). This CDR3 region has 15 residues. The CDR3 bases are TGTGCCAGCAGCTTTCGGGATCGGGTTTACACTGAAGCTTTCTTT. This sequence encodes CASSFRDRVYTEAFF.